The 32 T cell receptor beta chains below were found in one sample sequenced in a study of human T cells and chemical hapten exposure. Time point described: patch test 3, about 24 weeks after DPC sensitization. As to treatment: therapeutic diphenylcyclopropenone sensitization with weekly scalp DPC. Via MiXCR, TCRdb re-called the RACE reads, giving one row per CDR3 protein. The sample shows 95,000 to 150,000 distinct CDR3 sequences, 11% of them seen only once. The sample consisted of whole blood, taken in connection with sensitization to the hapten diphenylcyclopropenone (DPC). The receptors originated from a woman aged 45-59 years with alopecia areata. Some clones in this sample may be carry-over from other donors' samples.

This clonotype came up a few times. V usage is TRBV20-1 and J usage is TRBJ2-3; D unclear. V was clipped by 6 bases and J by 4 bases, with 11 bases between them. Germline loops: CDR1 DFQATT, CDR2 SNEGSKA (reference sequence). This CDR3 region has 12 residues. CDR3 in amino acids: CSAAIDADTQYF. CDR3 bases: TGCAGTGCCGCCATTGATGCAGATACGCAGTATTTT.

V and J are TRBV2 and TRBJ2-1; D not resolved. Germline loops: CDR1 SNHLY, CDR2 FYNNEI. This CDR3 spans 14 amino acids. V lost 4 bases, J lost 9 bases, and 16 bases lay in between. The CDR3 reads CASSGLHKGGEQFF. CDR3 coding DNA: TGTGCCAGCAGTGGACTCCATAAAGGCGGTGAGCAGTTCTTC. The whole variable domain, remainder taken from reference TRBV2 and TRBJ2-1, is EPEVTQTPSHQVTQMGQEVILRCVPISNHLYFYWYRQILGQKVEFLVSFYNNEISEKSEIFDDQFSVERPDGSNFTLKIRSTKLEDSAMYFCASSGLHKGGEQFFGPGTRLTVL.

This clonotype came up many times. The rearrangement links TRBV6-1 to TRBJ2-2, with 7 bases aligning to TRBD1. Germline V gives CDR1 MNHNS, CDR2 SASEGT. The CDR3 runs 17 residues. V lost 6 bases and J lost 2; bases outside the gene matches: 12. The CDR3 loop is CASSAQGTGFNTGELFF. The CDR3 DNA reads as TGTGCCAGCAGCGCACAGGGGACCGGATTTAACACCGGGGAGCTGTTTTTT.

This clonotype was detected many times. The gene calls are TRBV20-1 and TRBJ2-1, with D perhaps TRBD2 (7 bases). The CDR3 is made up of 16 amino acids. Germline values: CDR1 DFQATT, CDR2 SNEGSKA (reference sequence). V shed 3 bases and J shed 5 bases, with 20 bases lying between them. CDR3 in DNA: TGCAGTGCTAGTGGCCCCGGACGGGGGGCCAACAATGAGCAGTTCTTC. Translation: CSASGPGRGANNEQFF.

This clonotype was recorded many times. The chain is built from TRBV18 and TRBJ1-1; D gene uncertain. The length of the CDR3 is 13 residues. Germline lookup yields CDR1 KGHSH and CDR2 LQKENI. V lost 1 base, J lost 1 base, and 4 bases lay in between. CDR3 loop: CASSPQQNTEAFF. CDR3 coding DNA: TGTGCCAGCTCACCACAGCAGAACACTGAAGCTTTCTTT.

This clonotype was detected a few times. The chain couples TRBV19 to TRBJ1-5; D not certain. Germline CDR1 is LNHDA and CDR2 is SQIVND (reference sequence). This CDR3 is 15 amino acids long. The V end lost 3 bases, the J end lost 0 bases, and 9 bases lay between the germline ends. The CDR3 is CASSISPGSNQPQHF. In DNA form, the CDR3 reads TGTGCCAGTAGTATTTCGCCCGGTAGCAATCAGCCCCAGCATTTT.

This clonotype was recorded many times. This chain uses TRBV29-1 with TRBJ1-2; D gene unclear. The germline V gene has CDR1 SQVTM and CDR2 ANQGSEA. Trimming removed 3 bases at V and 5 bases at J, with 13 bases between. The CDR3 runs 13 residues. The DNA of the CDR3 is TGCAGCGTTGAGAAGGCCAGTCCTTATGGCTACACCTTC. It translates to CSVEKASPYGYTF. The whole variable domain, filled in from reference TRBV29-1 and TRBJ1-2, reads SAVISQKPSRDICQRGTSLTIQCQVDSQVTMMFWYRQQPGQSLTLIATANQGSEATYESGFVIDKFPISRPNLTFSTLTVSNMSPEDSSIYLCSVEKASPYGYTFGSGTRLTVV.

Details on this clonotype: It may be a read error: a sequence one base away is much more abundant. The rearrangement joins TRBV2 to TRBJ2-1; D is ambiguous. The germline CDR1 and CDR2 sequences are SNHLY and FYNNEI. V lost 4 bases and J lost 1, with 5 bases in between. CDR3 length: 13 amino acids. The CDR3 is CASSGGSYNEQFF. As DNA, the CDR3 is TGTGCCAGCAGTGGTGGGTCCTACAATGAGCAGTTCTTC.

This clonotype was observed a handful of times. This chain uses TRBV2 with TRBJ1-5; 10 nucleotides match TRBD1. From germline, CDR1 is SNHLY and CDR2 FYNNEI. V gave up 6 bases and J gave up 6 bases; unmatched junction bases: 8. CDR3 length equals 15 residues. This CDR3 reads CASSGGTGVSQPQHF. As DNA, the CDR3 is TGTGCCAGCAGCGGGGGGACAGGGGTGAGTCAGCCCCAGCATTTT.

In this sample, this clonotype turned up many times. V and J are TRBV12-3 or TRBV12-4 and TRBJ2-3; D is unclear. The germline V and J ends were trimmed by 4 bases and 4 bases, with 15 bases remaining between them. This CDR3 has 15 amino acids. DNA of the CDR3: TGTGCCAGCAGTTCTGGTCACCCCGGCGCAGATACGCAGTATTTT. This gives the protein CASSSGHPGADTQYF.

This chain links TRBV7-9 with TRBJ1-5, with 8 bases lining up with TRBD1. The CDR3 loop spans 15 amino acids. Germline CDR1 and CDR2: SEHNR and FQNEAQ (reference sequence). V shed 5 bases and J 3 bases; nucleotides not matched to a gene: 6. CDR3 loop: CASSPGQGNNQPQHF. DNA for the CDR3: TGTGCCAGCAGCCCCGGACAGGGTAACAATCAGCCCCAGCATTTT.

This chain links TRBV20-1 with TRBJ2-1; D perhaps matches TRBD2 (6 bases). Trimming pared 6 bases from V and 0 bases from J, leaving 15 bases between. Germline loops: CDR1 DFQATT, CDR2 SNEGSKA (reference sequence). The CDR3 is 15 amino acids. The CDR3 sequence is CSASGTLNSYNEQFF. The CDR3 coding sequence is TGCAGTGCGTCGGGGACTCTGAACTCCTACAATGAGCAGTTCTTC.

DNA for the CDR3: TGCAGCGTTACGGGCAGATGGAACACCGGGGAGCTGTTTTTT. It specifies CSVTGRWNTGELFF. The V call is TRBV29-1, the J call TRBJ2-2, with D unresolved. The CDR3 has 14 amino acids. CDR1 is SQVTM, CDR2 ANQGSEA, per germline. The germline V and J ends were trimmed by 5 bases and 1 base, with 11 bases remaining between them.

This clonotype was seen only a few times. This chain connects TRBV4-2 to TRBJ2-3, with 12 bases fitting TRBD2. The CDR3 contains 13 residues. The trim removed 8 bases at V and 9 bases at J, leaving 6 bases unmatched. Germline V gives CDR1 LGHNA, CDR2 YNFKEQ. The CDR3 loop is CASSGLAGKTQYF. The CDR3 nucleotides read TGTGCCAGCTCCGGACTAGCGGGAAAAACGCAGTATTTT.

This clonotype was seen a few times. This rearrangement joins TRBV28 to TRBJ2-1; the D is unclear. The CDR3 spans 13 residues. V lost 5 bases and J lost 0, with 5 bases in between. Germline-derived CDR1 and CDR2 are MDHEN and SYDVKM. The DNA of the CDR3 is TGTGCCAGCAGTCATATCTCCTACAATGAGCAGTTCTTC. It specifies CASSHISYNEQFF.

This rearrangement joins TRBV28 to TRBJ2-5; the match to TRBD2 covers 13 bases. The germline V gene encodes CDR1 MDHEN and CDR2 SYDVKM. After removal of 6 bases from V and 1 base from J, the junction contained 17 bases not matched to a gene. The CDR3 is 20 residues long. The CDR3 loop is CASRNYSPGLAGTRQETQYF. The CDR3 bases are TGTGCCAGCAGGAACTACTCCCCGGGACTAGCGGGAACCCGCCAAGAGACCCAGTACTTC.

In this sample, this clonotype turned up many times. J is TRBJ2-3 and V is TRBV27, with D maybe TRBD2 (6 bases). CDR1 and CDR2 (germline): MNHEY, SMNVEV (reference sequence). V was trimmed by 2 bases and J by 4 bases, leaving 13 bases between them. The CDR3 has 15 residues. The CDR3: CASSLKAGRPDTQYF. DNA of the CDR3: TGTGCCAGCAGTTTAAAGGCAGGGAGGCCAGATACGCAGTATTTT.

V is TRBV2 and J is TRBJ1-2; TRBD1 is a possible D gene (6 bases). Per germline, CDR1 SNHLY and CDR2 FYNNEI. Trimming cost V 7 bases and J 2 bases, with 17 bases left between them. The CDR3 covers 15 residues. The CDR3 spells CASTLFFRGNYGYTF. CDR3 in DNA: TGTGCCAGCACTTTGTTCTTCAGGGGAAACTATGGCTACACCTTC. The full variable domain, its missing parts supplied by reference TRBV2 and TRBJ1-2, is EPEVTQTPSHQVTQMGQEVILRCVPISNHLYFYWYRQILGQKVEFLVSFYNNEISEKSEIFDDQFSVERPDGSNFTLKIRSTKLEDSAMYFCASTLFFRGNYGYTFGSGTRLTVV.

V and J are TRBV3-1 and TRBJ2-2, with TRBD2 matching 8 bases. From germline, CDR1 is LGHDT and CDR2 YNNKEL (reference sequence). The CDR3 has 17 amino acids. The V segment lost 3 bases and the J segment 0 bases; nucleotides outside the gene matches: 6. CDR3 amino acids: CASSQFTSGANTGELFF. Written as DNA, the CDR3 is TGTGCCAGCAGCCAGTTTACTAGCGGCGCGAACACCGGGGAGCTGTTTTTT. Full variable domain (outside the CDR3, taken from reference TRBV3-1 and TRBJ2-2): DTAVSQTPKYLVTQMGNDKSIKCEQNLGHDTMYWYKQDSKKFLKIMFSYNNKELIINETVPNRFSPKSPDKAHLNLHINSLELGDSAVYFCASSQFTSGANTGELFFGEGSRLTVL.

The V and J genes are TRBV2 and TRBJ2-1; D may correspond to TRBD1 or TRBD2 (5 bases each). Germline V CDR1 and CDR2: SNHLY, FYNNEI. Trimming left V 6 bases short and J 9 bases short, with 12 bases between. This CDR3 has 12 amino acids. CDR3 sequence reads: CASRQGVGEQFF. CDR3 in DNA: TGTGCCAGCAGGCAGGGAGTAGGTGAGCAGTTCTTC. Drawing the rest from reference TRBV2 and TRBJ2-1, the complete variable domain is EPEVTQTPSHQVTQMGQEVILRCVPISNHLYFYWYRQILGQKVEFLVSFYNNEISEKSEIFDDQFSVERPDGSNFTLKIRSTKLEDSAMYFCASRQGVGEQFFGPGTRLTVL.

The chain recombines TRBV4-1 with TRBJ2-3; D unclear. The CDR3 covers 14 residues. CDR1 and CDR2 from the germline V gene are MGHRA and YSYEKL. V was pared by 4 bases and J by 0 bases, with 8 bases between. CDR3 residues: CASSPQPSTDTQYF. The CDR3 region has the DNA TGCGCCAGCAGCCCCCAGCCCAGCACAGATACGCAGTATTTT.

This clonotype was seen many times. CDR3 loop: CASEPAQGIGNQPQHF. The CDR3 coding sequence is TGTGCCAGCGAACCCGCCCAGGGGATAGGCAATCAGCCCCAGCATTTT. J is TRBJ1-5 and V is TRBV6-6; weak D call: TRBD1 (6 bases). V was shortened by 8 bases and J by 2 bases, with 19 bases between the two germline ends. CDR3 length: 16 amino acids. The germline gives CDR1 MNHNY, CDR2 SVGAGI (reference sequence).

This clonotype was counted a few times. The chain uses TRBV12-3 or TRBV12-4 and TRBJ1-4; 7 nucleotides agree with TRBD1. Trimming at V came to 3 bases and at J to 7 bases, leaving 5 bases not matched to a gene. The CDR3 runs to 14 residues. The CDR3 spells CASSFMTGTEKLFF. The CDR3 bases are TGTGCCAGCAGTTTTATGACAGGGACTGAAAAACTGTTTTTT.

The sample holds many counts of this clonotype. CDR3 DNA sequence: TGTGCCAGCAGTTACGAAGCGGAAGCCTACAATGAGCAGTTCTTC. Protein product: CASSYEAEAYNEQFF. The chain joins TRBV6-2 or TRBV6-3 to TRBJ2-1; the D gene is possibly TRBD2 (5 bases). Trimming removed 2 bases at V and 2 bases at J, with 10 bases between. The CDR3 covers 15 residues. The germline CDR1 and CDR2 sequences are MNHEY and SVGEGT.

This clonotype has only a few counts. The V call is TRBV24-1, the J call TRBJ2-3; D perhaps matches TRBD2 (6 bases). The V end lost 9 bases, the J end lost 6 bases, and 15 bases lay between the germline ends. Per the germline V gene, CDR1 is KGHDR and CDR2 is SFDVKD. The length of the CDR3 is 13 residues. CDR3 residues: CATAGTDEDTQYF. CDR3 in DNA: TGTGCCACCGCGGGGACGGATGAGGATACGCAGTATTTT.

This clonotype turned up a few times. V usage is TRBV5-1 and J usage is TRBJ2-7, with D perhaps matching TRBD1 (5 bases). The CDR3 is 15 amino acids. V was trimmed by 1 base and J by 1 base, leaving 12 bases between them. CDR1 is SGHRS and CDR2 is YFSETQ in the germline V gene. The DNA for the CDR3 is TGCGCCAGCAGCTTGTCAGGGCAAGGTTCCTACGAGCAGTACTTC. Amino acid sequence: CASSLSGQGSYEQYF. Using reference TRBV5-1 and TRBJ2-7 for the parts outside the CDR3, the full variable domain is KAGVTQTPRYLIKTRGQQVTLSCSPISGHRSVSWYQQTPGQGLQFLFEYFSETQRNKGNFPGRFSGRQFSNSRSEMNVSTLELGDSALYLCASSLSGQGSYEQYFGPGTRLTVT.

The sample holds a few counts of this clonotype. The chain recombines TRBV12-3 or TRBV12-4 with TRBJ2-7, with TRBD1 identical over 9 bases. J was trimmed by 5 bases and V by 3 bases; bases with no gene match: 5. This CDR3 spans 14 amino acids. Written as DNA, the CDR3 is TGTGCCAGCAGTTTCGACAGGGGGTACAACGAGCAGTACTTC. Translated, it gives CASSFDRGYNEQYF.

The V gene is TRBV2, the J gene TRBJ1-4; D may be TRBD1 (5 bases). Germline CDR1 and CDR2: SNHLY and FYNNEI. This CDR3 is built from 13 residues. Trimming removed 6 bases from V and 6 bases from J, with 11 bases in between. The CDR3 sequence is CASSRDSYEKLFF. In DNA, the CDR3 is TGTGCCAGCAGCCGGGACTCGTATGAAAAACTGTTTTTT.

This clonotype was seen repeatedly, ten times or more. The CDR3 region is CSVDRTLAGGVEQFF. The CDR3 bases are TGCAGCGTTGACCGAACCTTAGCGGGAGGGGTTGAGCAGTTCTTC. J is TRBJ2-1 and V is TRBV29-1; TRBD2 agrees at 11 bases. Germline CDR1 and CDR2: SQVTM and ANQGSEA. This CDR3 is 15 amino acids long. J gave up 9 bases and V 3 bases, and 10 bases lay outside the gene matches.

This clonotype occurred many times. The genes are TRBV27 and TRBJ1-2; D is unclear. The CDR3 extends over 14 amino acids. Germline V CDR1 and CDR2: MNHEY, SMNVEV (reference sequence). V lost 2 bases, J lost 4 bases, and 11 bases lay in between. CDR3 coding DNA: TGTGCCAGCAGTTTAAGTTATCAGGCCTATGGCTACACCTTC. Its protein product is CASSLSYQAYGYTF.

The CDR3 DNA is TGTGCCAGCAGCTTACAGGGCAACGAGCAGTACTTC. Encoded protein: CASSLQGNEQYF. This chain joins TRBV7-2 and TRBJ2-7; D perhaps matches TRBD1 (5 bases). Germline assignment: CDR1 SGHTA and CDR2 FQGNSA. The V end lost 2 bases, the J end lost 5 bases, and 7 bases lay between the germline ends. The CDR3 runs 12 residues.

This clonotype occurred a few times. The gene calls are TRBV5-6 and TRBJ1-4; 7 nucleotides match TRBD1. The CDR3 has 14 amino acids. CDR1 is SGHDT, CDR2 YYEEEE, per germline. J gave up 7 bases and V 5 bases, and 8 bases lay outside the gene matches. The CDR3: CASSAGTATEKLFF. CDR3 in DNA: TGTGCCAGCAGTGCCGGGACAGCTACTGAAAAACTGTTTTTT.